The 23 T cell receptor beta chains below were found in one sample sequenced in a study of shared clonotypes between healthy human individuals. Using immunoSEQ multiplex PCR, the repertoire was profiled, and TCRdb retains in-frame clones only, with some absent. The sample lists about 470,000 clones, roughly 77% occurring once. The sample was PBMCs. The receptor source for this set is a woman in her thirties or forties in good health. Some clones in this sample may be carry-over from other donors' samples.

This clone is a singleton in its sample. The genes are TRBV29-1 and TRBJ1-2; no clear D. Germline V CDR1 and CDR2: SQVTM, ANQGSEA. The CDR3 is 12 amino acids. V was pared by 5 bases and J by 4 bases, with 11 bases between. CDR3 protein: CSVRGRFYGYTF. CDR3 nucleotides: TGCAGCGTTCGCGGCAGATTCTATGGCTACACCTTC.

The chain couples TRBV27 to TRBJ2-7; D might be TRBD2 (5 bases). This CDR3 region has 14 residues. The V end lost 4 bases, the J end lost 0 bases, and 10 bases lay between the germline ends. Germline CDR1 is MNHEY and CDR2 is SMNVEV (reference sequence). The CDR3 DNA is TGTGCCAGCAGTTCGCGAGGAGGCTCCTACGAGCAGTACTTC. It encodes CASSSRGGSYEQYF.

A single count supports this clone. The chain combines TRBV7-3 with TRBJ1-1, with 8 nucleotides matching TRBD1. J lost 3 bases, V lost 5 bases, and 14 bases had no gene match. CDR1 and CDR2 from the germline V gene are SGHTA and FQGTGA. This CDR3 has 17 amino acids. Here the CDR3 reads CASSQRGGQGSYTEAFF. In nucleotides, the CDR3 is TGTGCCAGCAGCCAAAGGGGCGGACAGGGATCTTACACTGAAGCTTTCTTT.

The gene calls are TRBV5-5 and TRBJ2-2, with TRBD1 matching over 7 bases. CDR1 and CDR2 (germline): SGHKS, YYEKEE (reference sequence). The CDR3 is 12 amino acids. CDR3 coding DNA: TGTGCTGTAGGGGGCGTCACCGGGGAGCTGTTTTTT. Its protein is CAVGGVTGELFF.

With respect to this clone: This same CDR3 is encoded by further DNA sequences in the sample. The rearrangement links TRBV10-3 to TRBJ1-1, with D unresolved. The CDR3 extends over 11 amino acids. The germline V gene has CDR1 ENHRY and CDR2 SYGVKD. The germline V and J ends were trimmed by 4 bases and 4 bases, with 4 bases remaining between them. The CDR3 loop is CAISVGTEAFF. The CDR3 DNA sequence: TGTGCCATCAGTGTCGGCACTGAAGCTTTCTTT.

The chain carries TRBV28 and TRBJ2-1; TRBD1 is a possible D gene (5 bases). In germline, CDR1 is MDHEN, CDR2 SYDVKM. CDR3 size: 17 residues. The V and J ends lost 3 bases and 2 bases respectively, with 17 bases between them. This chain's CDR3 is CASSLGIGQGAYNEQFF. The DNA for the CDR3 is TGTGCCAGCAGTTTGGGAATTGGGCAGGGCGCCTACAATGAGCAGTTCTTC.

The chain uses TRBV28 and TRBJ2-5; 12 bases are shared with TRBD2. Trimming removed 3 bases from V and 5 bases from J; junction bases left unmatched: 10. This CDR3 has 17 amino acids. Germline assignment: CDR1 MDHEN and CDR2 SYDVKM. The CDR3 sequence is CASSFILAGGPGETQYF. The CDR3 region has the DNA TGTGCCAGCAGTTTCATTCTAGCGGGAGGGCCTGGGGAGACCCAGTACTTC.

The CDR3 coding sequence is TGTGCCAGCAGTGGGTTGGGGATAATGGGGCTTTACGAGCAGTACTTC. The encoded protein is CASSGLGIMGLYEQYF. The chain has TRBV6-1 and TRBJ2-7; D possibly corresponds to TRBD1 (5 bases). The CDR3 extends over 16 amino acids. V was pared by 4 bases and J by 4 bases, with 20 bases between. The germline V gene has CDR1 MNHNS and CDR2 SASEGT.

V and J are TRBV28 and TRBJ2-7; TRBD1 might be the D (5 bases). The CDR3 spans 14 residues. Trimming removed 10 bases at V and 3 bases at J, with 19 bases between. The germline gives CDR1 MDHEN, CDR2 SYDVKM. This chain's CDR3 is CATQRGRANYEQYF. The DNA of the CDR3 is TGTGCCACCCAAAGGGGCAGGGCAAACTACGAGCAGTACTTC.

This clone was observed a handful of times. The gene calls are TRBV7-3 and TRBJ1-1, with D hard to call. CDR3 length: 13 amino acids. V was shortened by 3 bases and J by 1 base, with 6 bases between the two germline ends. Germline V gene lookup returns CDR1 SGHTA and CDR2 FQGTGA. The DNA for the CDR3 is TGTGCCAGCAGCTTTACACCGAACACTGAAGCTTTCTTT. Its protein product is CASSFTPNTEAFF.

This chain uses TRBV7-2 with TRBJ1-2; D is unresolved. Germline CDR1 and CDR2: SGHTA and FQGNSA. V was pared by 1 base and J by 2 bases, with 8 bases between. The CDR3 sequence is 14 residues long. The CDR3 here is CASSLDPGNYGYTF. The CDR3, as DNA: TGTGCCAGCAGCTTAGATCCCGGAAACTATGGCTACACCTTC.

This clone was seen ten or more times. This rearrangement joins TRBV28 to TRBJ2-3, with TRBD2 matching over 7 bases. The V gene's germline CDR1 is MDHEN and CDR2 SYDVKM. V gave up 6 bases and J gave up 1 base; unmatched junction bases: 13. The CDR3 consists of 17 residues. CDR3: CASRTWGGRGGTDTQYF. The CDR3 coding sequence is TGTGCCAGCAGAACGTGGGGAGGGAGAGGAGGCACAGATACGCAGTATTTT.

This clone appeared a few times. The CDR3 coding sequence is TGTGCCAGCAGCGTAGGCCCGGACACAACTGGAAACACCATATATTTT. It is translated as CASSVGPDTTGNTIYF. This chain connects TRBV9 to TRBJ1-3; possibly TRBD1 for D (5 bases). The CDR3 is 16 residues long. V shed 0 bases and J shed 2 bases, with 12 bases lying between them. Germline lookup yields CDR1 SGDLS and CDR2 YYNGEE.

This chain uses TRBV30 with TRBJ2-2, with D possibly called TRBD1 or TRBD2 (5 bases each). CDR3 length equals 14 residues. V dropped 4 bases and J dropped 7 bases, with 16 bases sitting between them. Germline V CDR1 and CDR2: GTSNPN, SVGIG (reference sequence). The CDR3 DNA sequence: TGTGCCTGGAACCGGGGACCGCCAGGCGGGGAGCTGTTTTTT. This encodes CAWNRGPPGGELFF.

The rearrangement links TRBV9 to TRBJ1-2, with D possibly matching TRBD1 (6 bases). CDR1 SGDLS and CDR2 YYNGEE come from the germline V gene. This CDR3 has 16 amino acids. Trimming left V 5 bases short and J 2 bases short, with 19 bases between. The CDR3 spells CASRRDKSDGNYGYTF. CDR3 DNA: TGTGCCAGCAGACGGGACAAAAGTGATGGCAACTATGGCTACACCTTC.

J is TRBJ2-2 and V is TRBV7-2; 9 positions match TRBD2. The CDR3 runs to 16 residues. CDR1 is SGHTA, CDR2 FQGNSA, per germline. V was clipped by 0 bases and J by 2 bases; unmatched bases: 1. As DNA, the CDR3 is TGTGCCAGCAGCTTAGCGCTAGCGGGAAACACCGGGGAGCTGTTTTTT. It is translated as CASSLALAGNTGELFF.

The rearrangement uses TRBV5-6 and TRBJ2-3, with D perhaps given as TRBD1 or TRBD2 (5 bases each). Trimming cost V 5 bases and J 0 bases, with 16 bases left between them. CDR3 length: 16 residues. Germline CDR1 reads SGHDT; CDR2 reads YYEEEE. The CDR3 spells CASRRSGTASTDTQYF. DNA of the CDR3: TGTGCCAGCAGGCGTTCCGGGACGGCTAGCACAGATACGCAGTATTTT.

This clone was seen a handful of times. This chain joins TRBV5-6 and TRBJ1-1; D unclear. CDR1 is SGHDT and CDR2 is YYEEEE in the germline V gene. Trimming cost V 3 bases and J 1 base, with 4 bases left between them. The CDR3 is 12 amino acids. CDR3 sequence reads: CASSWGNTEAFF. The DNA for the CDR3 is TGTGCCAGCAGCTGGGGGAACACTGAAGCTTTCTTT.

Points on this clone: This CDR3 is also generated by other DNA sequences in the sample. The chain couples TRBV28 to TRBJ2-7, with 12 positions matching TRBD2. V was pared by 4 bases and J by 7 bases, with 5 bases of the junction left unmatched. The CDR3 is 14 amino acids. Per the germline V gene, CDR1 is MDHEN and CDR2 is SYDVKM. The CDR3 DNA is TGTGCCAGCAGTTCCCCGGGACTAGCGGGTGAGCAGTACTTC. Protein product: CASSSPGLAGEQYF.

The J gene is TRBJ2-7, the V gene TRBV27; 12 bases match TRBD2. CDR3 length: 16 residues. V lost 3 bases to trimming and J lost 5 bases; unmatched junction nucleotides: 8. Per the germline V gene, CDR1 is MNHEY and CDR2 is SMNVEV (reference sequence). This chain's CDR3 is CASSFLAGGPIHEQYF. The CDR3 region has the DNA TGTGCCAGCAGTTTCCTAGCGGGAGGGCCCATCCACGAGCAGTACTTC.

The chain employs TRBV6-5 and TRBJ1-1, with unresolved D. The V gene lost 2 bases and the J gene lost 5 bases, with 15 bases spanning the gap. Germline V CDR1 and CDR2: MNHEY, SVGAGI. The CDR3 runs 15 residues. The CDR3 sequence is CASSYQAWGGTEAFF. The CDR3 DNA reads TGTGCCAGCAGTTACCAGGCCTGGGGAGGGACTGAAGCTTTCTTT.

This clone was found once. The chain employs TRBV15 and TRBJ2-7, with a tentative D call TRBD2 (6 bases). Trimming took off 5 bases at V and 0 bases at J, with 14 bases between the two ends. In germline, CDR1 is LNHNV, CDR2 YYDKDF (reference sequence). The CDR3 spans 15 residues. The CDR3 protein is CATSLGLGSSYEQYF. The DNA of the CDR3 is TGTGCCACCAGCCTGGGACTGGGTAGCTCCTACGAGCAGTACTTC.

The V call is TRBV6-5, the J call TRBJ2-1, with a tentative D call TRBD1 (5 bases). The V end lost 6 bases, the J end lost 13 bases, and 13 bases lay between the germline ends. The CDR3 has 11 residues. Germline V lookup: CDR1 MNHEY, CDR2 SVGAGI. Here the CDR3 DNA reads TGTGCCAGCAGGGTTAAAGGGGAACAGTTCTTC. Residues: CASRVKGEQFF.